The 10 T cell receptor beta chains listed next were all sequenced from one sample in a study of PD-1 blockade in classical Hodgkin lymphoma. This table comes from immunoSEQ multiplex PCR, and its TCRdb copy is limited to in-frame clones, with some not included. The sample comprises around 7,000 clones, over 65% of which are singletons, and around 64% rests with the top ten. Following autologous stem cell transplantation, relapse occurred in every patient, and exposure to brentuximab vedotin varied. The source was peripheral blood mononuclear cells (PBMCs), collected at baseline. The receptors were gathered from a human donor with classical Hodgkin lymphoma.

The V gene is TRBV6-9, the J gene TRBJ1-5, with D unclear. With 2 bases removed from V and 1 base from J, the gap between germline ends came to 12 bases. This CDR3 has 16 residues. Germline V lookup: CDR1 MNHGY, CDR2 SVAAGI. CDR3 sequence (DNA): TGTGCCAGCAGTTATATTGAGGAAGAGAGCAATCAGCCCCAGCATTTT. This translates into CASSYIEEESNQPQHF.

In its sample, this clone was seen once. The genes are TRBV6-6 and TRBJ2-3, with TRBD1 as a possible D gene (6 bases). This CDR3 region has 14 residues. Trimming cost V 2 bases and J 4 bases, with 10 bases left between them. Germline CDR1 and CDR2: MNHNY and SVGAGI (reference sequence). CDR3 bases: TGTGCCAGCAGTTACAGCAGGGGAGCAGATACGCAGTATTTT. Amino acids: CASSYSRGADTQYF.

The chain has TRBV7-9 and TRBJ2-7; D gene ambiguous. The germline gives CDR1 SEHNR, CDR2 FQNEAQ (reference sequence). The CDR3 spans 14 residues. V lost 11 bases to trimming and J lost 5 bases, with 22 bases between them. CDR3 loop: CASAGAAYRHEQYF. The CDR3 DNA sequence: TGTGCCTCCGCAGGCGCGGCCTATCGCCACGAGCAGTACTTC.

The chain couples TRBV29-1 to TRBJ2-3; D is perhaps TRBD2 (5 bases). CDR1 is SQVTM, CDR2 ANQGSEA, per germline. Trimming took off 5 bases at V and 2 bases at J, with 8 bases between the two ends. There are 12 residues in the CDR3. This CDR3 is CSVPGFTDTQYF. In nucleotides, the CDR3 is TGCAGCGTTCCGGGATTCACAGATACGCAGTATTTT.

The chain has TRBV4-1 and TRBJ1-1; D is possibly TRBD1 (5 bases). Trimming cost V 4 bases and J 5 bases, with 8 bases left between them. The CDR3 contains 12 residues. Germline assignment: CDR1 MGHRA and CDR2 YSYEKL. The CDR3: CASSRGRTEAFF. The DNA for the CDR3 is TGCGCCAGCAGCCGGGGGAGAACTGAAGCTTTCTTT.

The chain is built from TRBV19 and TRBJ2-1; D gene uncertain. The V gene lost 1 base and the J gene lost 12 bases, with 10 bases spanning the gap. Germline CDR1 reads LNHDA; CDR2 reads SQIVND (reference sequence). This CDR3 is 12 amino acids long. The CDR3 region has the DNA TGTGCCAGTAGTATAGTTTCGGGCGGGCAGTTCTTC. Translated, it gives CASSIVSGGQFF.

This chain uses TRBV11-1 with TRBJ2-5; 8 bases are shared with TRBD2. Germline V lookup: CDR1 SGHAT, CDR2 FQDESV (reference sequence). This CDR3 spans 14 amino acids. V was pared by 5 bases and J by 1 base, with 3 bases of the junction left unmatched. The CDR3 is CASSNSGTQETQYF. The DNA for the CDR3 is TGTGCCAGCAGCAATAGCGGGACCCAAGAGACCCAGTACTTC.

Worth noting for this clone: Germline and junction disagree at one end, which may indicate a read error. This chain connects TRBV5-4 to TRBJ2-7, with 13 bases aligning to TRBD2. The germline gives CDR1 SGHNT, CDR2 YYREEE (reference sequence). This CDR3 spans 14 amino acids. CDR3 nucleotide sequence: TGTGCCAGCAGCCGCCAGGGACTAGCGGGGCCCCCGAACTTC. Amino acids: CASSRQGLAGPPNF. The full variable domain, completed using reference TRBV5-4 and TRBJ2-7, is ETGVTQSPTHLIKTRGQQVTLRCSSQSGHNTVSWYQQALGQGPQFIFQYYREEENGRGNFPPRFSGLQFPNYSSELNVNALELDDSALYLCASSRQGLAGPPNFGPGTRLTVT.

The chain couples TRBV11-2 to TRBJ2-1; 8 nucleotides match TRBD1. V shed 4 bases, J shed 9 bases, and the junction held 14 bases outside the gene matches. The CDR3 extends over 16 amino acids. Germline assignment: CDR1 SGHAT and CDR2 FQNNGV. CDR3 loop: CASSYPTGGEGGEQFF. As DNA, the CDR3 is TGTGCCAGCAGCTACCCCACAGGGGGAGAAGGAGGTGAGCAGTTCTTC.

The chain joins TRBV7-2 to TRBJ2-5; the D gene is possibly TRBD2 (5 bases). Looked up from germline, CDR1 is SGHTA and CDR2 is FQGNSA. The CDR3 runs 13 residues. V gave up 6 bases and J gave up 5 bases, with 13 bases separating them. The CDR3 protein is CASRTNPGETQYF. The CDR3 DNA sequence: TGTGCCAGCAGGACTAACCCCGGGGAGACCCAGTACTTC.